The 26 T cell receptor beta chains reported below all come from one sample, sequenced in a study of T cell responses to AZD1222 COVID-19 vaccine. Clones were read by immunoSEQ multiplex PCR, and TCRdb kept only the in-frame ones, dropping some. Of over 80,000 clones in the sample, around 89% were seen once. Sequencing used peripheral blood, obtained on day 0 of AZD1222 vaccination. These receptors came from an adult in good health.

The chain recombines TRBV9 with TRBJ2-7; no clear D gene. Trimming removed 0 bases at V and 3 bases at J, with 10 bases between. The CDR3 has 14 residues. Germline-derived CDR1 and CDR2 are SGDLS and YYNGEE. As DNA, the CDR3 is TGTGCCAGCAGCGTAGGGTCAGCCTTCTACGAGCAGTACTTC. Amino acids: CASSVGSAFYEQYF.

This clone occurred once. Here the CDR3 DNA reads TGTGCCAGCAACGGCAGGGAGGAGACCCAGTACTTC. Residues: CASNGREETQYF. The V and J genes are TRBV6-5 and TRBJ2-5; D assignment may be TRBD1 or TRBD2 (5 bases each). This CDR3 contains 12 residues. Germline V gene lookup returns CDR1 MNHEY and CDR2 SVGAGI. The ends were cut back, 7 bases at V and 5 bases at J, with 11 bases in the middle.

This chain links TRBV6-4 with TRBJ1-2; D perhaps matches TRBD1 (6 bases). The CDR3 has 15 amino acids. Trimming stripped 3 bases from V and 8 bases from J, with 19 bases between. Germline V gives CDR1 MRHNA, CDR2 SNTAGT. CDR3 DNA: TGTGCCAGCAGTGAAATCGGGTACAGGGCTTGGGGCTACACCTTC. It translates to CASSEIGYRAWGYTF.

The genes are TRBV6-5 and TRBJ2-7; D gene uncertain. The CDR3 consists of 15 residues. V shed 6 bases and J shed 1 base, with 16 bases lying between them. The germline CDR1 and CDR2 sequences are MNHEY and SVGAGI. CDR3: CASRPSRRASYEQYF. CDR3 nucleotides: TGTGCCAGCAGACCCTCAAGAAGAGCATCCTACGAGCAGTACTTC.

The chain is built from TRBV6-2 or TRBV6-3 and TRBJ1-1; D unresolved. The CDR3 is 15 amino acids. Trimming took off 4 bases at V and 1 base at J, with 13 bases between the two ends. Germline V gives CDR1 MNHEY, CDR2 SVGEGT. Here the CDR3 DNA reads TGTGCCAGCAGTTTTAGTGGCTACAGGAACACTGAAGCTTTCTTT. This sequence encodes CASSFSGYRNTEAFF.

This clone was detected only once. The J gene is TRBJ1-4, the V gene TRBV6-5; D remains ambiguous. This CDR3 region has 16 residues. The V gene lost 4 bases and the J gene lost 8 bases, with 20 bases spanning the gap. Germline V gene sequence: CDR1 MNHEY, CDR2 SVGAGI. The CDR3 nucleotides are TGTGCCAGCAGTTTAAAACCGTTCCCCGGAGGGGAAAAACTGTTTTTT. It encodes CASSLKPFPGGEKLFF.

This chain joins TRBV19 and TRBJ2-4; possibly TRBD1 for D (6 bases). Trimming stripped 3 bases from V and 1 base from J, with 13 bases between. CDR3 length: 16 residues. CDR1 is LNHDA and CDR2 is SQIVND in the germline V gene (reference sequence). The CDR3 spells CASSIRQGKAKNIQYF. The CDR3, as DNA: TGTGCCAGTAGTATTCGGCAGGGGAAGGCCAAAAACATTCAGTACTTC.

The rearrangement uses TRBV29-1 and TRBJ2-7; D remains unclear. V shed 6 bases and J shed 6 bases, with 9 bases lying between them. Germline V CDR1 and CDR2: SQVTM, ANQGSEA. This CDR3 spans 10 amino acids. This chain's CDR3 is CSVEDREQYF. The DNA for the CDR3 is TGCAGCGTCGAGGATCGCGAGCAGTACTTC.

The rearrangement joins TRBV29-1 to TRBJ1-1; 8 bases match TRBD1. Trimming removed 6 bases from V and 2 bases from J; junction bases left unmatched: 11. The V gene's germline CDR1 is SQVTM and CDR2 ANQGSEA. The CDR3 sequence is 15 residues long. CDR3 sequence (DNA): TGCAGCGTGAAGACAGGGGTCCCGATTAACACTGAAGCTTTCTTT. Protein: CSVKTGVPINTEAFF.

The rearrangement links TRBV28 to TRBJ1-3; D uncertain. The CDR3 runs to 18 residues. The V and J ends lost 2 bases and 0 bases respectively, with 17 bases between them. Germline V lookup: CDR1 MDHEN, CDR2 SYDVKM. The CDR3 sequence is CASSLPGDRVFSGNTIYF. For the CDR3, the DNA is TGTGCCAGCAGTTTACCTGGTGATAGGGTCTTCTCTGGAAACACCATATATTTT.

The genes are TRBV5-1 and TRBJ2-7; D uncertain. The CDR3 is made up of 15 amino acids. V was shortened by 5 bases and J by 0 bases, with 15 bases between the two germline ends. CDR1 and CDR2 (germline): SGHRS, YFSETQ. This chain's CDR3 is CASRSAVGSSYEQYF. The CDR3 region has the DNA TGCGCCAGCAGGTCAGCTGTTGGTAGCTCCTACGAGCAGTACTTC.

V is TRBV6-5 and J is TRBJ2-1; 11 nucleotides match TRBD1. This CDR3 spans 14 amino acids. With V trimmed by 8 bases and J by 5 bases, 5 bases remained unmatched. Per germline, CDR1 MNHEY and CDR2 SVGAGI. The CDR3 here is CASGGDRGNNEQFF. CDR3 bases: TGTGCCAGCGGAGGGGACAGGGGGAACAATGAGCAGTTCTTC.

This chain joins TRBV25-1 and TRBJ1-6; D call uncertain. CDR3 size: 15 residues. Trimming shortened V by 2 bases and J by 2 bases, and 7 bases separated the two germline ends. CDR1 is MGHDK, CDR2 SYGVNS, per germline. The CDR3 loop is CASSEPGTYNSPLHF. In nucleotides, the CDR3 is TGTGCCAGCAGTGAACCCGGGACCTATAATTCACCCCTCCACTTT.

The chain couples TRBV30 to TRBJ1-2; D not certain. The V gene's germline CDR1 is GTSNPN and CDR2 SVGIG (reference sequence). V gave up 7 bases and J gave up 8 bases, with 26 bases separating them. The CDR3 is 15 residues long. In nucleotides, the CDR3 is TGTGCCTCCAATTCAGGAGGGCGTTCAAGTGGGGGCTACACCTTC. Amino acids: CASNSGGRSSGGYTF.

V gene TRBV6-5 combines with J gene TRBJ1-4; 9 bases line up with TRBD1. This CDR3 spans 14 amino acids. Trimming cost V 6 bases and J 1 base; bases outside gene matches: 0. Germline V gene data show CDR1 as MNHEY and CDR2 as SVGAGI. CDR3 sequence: CASRGQGTNEKLFF. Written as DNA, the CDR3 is TGTGCCAGCAGGGGACAGGGAACTAATGAAAAACTGTTTTTT.

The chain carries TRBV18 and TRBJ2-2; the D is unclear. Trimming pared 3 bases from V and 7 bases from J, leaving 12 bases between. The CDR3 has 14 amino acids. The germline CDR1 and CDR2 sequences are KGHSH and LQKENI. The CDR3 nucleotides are TGTGCCAGCTCACCCCAGAGAGTGAGCGGGGAGCTGTTTTTT. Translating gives CASSPQRVSGELFF.

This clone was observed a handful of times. The CDR3 sequence: CASSLGATGYTF. CDR3 nucleotide sequence: TGTGCCAGCAGCTTGGGGGCAACCGGCTACACCTTC. The chain joins TRBV5-6 to TRBJ1-2; D is undetermined. Germline loops: CDR1 SGHDT, CDR2 YYEEEE. The CDR3 consists of 12 residues. V lost 0 bases and J lost 8, with 8 bases in between.

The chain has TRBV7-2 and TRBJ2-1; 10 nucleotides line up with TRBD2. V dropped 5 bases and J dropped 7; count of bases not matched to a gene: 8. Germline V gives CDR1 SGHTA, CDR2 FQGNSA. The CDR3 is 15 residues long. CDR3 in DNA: TGTGCCAGCAGCCTTCTAGCGGGAGTGGGGAATGAGCAGTTCTTC. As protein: CASSLLAGVGNEQFF.

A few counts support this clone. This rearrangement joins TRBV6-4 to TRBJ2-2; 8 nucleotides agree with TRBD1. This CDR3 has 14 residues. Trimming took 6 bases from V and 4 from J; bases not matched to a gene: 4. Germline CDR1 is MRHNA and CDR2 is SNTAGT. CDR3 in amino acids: CASSATGATGELFF. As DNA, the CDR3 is TGTGCCAGCAGCGCGACAGGGGCCACCGGGGAGCTGTTTTTT.

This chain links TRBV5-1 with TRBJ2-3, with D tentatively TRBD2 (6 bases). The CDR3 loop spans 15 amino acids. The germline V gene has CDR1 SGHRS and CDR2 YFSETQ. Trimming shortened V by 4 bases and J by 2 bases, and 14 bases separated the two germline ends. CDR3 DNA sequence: TGCGCCAGCAGCGTCGGGGGAGGACTCACAGATACGCAGTATTTT. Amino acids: CASSVGGGLTDTQYF.

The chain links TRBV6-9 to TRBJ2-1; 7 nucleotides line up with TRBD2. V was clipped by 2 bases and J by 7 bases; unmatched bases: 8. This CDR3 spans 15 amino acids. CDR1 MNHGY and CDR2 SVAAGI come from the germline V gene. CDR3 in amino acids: CASSYPAGLGNEQFF. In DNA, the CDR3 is TGTGCCAGCAGTTATCCAGCGGGATTGGGGAATGAGCAGTTCTTC.

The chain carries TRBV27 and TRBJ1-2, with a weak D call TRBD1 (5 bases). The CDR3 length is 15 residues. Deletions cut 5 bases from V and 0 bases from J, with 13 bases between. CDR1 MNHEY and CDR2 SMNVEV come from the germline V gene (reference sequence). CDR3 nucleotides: TGTGCCAGCAGTCCACAGGTTGCAGCTAACTATGGCTACACCTTC. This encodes CASSPQVAANYGYTF.

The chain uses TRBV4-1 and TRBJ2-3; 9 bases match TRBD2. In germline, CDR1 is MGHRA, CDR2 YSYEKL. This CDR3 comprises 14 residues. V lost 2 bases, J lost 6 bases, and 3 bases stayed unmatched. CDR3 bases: TGCGCCAGCAGCCAAAGGACTAGCGATGATACGCAGTATTTT. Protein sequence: CASSQRTSDDTQYF.

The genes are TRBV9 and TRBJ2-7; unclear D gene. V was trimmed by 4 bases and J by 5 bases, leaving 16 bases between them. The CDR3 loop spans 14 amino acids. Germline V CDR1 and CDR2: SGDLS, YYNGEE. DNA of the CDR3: TGTGCCAGCAGCCCCAGTCTAGGGCTCCACGAGCAGTACTTC. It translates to CASSPSLGLHEQYF.

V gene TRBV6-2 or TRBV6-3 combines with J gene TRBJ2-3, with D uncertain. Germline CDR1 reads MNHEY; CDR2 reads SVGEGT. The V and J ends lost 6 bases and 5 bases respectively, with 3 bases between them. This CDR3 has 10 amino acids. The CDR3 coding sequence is TGTGCCAGCAGCCGAGATACGCAGTATTTT. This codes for CASSRDTQYF.

CDR3 sequence: CASSIGQSLAKNIQYF. The DNA for the CDR3 is TGTGCCAGTAGTATCGGACAGTCTTTAGCCAAAAACATTCAGTACTTC. This chain joins TRBV19 and TRBJ2-4, with D possibly matching TRBD1 (6 bases). Germline CDR1 and CDR2: LNHDA and SQIVND (reference sequence). Trimming pared 3 bases from V and 0 bases from J, leaving 12 bases between. The CDR3 runs to 16 residues.